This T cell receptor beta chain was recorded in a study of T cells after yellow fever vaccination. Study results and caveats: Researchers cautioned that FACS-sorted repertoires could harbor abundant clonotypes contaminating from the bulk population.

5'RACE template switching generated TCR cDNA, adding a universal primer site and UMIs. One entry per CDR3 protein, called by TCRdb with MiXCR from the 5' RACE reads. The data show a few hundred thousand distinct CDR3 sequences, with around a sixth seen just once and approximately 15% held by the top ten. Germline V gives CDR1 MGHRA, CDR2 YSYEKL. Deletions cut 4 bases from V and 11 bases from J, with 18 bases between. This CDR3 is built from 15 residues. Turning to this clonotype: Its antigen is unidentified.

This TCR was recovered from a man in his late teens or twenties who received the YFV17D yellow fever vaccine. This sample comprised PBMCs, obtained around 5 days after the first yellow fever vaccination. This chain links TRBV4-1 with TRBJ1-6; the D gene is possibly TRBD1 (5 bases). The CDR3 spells CASSLHRDANPPLHF. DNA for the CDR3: TGCGCCAGCAGCCTTCACCGGGACGCGAATCCACCCCTCCACTTT.